These T cell receptor beta chains were read from a single sample in a study of PD-1 blockade in classical Hodgkin lymphoma. Some clones are missing from TCRdb's copy, which holds only in-frame ones; the method was immunoSEQ multiplex PCR. The sample lists some 90,000 clones, about 90% seen once, with about 2.7% in the top ten. The sample was peripheral blood mononuclear cells (PBMCs), taken before the second cycle of nivolumab. These receptors all stem from a human donor with classical Hodgkin lymphoma. Each CDR3 is given with its conserved first and last residue. The D gene is left open where the match is weak. Clone size is stated in some rows and not others, as once, few, many or a class when expanded.

J gene | clone size | V gene | D gene | CDR3 protein | CDR3 DNA
TRBJ2-1 | . | TRBV30 | TRBD1 | CAWSTGTGIGEQFF | TGTGCCTGGAGCACCGGGACAGGGATCGGTGAGCAGTTCTTC
TRBJ2-7 | . | TRBV5-1 | . | CARGPVSFPGEQYF | TGCGCCAGGGGTCCCGTAAGTTTCCCCGGCGAGCAGTACTTC
TRBJ2-1 | . | TRBV11-3 | TRBD2 | CASSSHQRDHNEQFF | TGTGCCAGCAGCTCCCACCAGCGGGATCACAATGAGCAGTTCTTC
TRBJ1-1 | once | TRBV15 | TRBD1 | CATGQGNTEAFF | TGTGCCACCGGACAGGGGAACACTGAAGCTTTCTTT
TRBJ2-1 | . | TRBV5-8 | TRBD2 | CASSFKATSGRRLYNEQFF | TGTGCCAGCAGCTTCAAGGCGACTAGCGGGAGGCGACTATACAATGAGCAGTTCTTC
TRBJ2-1 | . | TRBV30 | . | CAWSAGTVTYNEQFF | TGTGCCTGGAGTGCCGGGACGGTCACGTACAATGAGCAGTTCTTC
TRBJ2-7 | once | TRBV30 | TRBD2 | CAWSIAGGIEQYF | TGTGCCTGGAGCATAGCGGGAGGGATCGAGCAGTACTTC
TRBJ2-4 | once | TRBV7-9 | TRBD1 | CASSRTGGENIQYF | TGTGCCAGCAGCCGGACAGGGGGGGAAAACATTCAGTACTTC
TRBJ1-5 | . | TRBV6-1 | TRBD1 | CASSVGTGVPSNQPQHF | TGTGCCAGCAGTGTAGGGACAGGGGTGCCTAGCAATCAGCCCCAGCATTTT
TRBJ1-3 | . | TRBV5-6 | . | CASSWSTLIGNTIYF | TGTGCCAGCAGCTGGAGTACCCTGATTGGAAACACCATATATTTT
TRBJ1-1 | . | TRBV5-1 | . | CASSLAEGWTEAFF | TGCGCCAGCAGCTTGGCGGAGGGGTGGACTGAAGCTTTCTTT
TRBJ2-3 | . | TRBV11-2 | TRBD2 | CASSRRGTSGTQYF | TGTGCCAGCAGCCGAAGAGGGACTAGCGGTACGCAGTATTTT
TRBJ2-3 | once | TRBV9 | TRBD2 | CASSGPSGSGDTQYF | TGTGCCAGCAGCGGGCCTAGCGGGAGTGGAGATACGCAGTATTTT
TRBJ2-1 | . | TRBV27 | . | CASSWAGNNEQFF | TGTGCCAGCAGTTGGGCGGGGAACAATGAGCAGTTCTTC
TRBJ2-1 | once | TRBV1 | . | CTSSYLAGDYNEQFF | TGCACCAGCAGCTACCTAGCGGGAGATTACAATGAGCAGTTCTTC
TRBJ2-2 | . | TRBV5-1 | . | CASSLGGPGTGELFF | TGCGCCAGCAGCTTGGGGGGTCCGGGCACCGGGGAGCTGTTTTTT
TRBJ1-1 | . | TRBV27 | . | CASSLGRGPGLNTEAFF | TGTGCCAGCAGTTTAGGTAGAGGACCCGGCCTAAACACTGAAGCTTTCTTT
TRBJ2-2 | . | TRBV6-4 | . | CASRSNSAAVTGELFF | TGTGCCAGCAGGAGCAATAGCGCCGCGGTCACCGGGGAGCTGTTTTTT
TRBJ2-7 | once | TRBV28 | . | CASSLGAKEQYF | TGTGCCAGCAGTTTGGGGGCTAAAGAGCAGTACTTC
TRBJ2-7 | . | TRBV9 | TRBD2 | CASSWASGSSMNEQYF | TGTGCCAGCAGCTGGGCCAGCGGGAGCAGTATGAACGAGCAGTACTTC
TRBJ2-3 | . | TRBV9 | . | CASSARSGMDTQYF | TGTGCCAGCAGCGCACGGTCGGGGATGGATACGCAGTATTTT
TRBJ2-7 | . | TRBV28 | . | CASSLRGALEQYF | TGTGCCAGCAGTCTCCGGGGCGCCTTGGAGCAGTACTTC
TRBJ2-3 | . | TRBV27 | TRBD2 | CASRYTSGITDTQYF | TGTGCCAGCAGGTACACTAGCGGGATCACAGATACGCAGTATTTT
TRBJ2-3 | . | TRBV5-6 | . | CASSLGTYSSTDTQYF | TGTGCCAGCAGCTTGGGCACATATTCTAGCACAGATACGCAGTATTTT
TRBJ1-1 | . | TRBV18 | . | CASSPPLQANTEAFF | TGTGCCAGCTCACCACCCTTACAGGCGAACACTGAAGCTTTCTTT
TRBJ2-3 | . | TRBV7-9 | . | CASSSGLVGGLGTDTQYF | TGTGCCAGCAGCTCGGGACTAGTAGGGGGCCTGGGCACAGATACGCAGTATTTT
TRBJ2-1 | once | TRBV10-3 | TRBD1 | CAISELRTGDNNEQFF | TGTGCCATCAGTGAGCTCCGGACAGGGGATAACAATGAGCAGTTCTTC
TRBJ2-1 | . | TRBV9 | TRBD2 | CASSVALAGVYEQFF | TGTGCCAGCAGCGTAGCTCTAGCGGGAGTGTATGAGCAGTTCTTC
TRBJ1-2 | . | TRBV5-1 | . | CASSLTGRGINYGYTF | TGCGCCAGCAGCTTAACCGGTCGGGGAATAAACTATGGCTACACCTTC
TRBJ1-5 | . | TRBV4-2 | TRBD1 | CASSQDQTGGNQPQHF | TGTGCCAGCAGCCAAGACCAAACAGGGGGCAATCAGCCCCAGCATTTT
TRBJ2-7 | . | TRBV27 | . | CASSSRGPVGEQYF | TGTGCCAGCAGTTCACGCGGTCCCGTGGGCGAGCAGTACTTC
TRBJ2-7 | . | TRBV4-1 | TRBD1 | CASSQYGTAFYEQYF | TGCGCCAGCAGCCAGTACGGGACAGCTTTTTATGAGCAGTACTTC
TRBJ2-2 | . | TRBV28 | . | CASTRPLPTGELFF | TGTGCCAGCACCCGTCCCCTCCCCACCGGGGAGCTGTTTTTT
TRBJ2-7 | . | TRBV19 | . | CASSIERAYEQYF | TGTGCCAGTAGTATTGAGCGAGCCTACGAGCAGTACTTC
TRBJ2-7 | . | TRBV30 | . | CAWRVDSYEQYF | TGTGCCTGGAGAGTGGACAGCTACGAGCAGTACTTC
TRBJ1-5 | . | TRBV5-6 | TRBD1 | CASSLSRGLGNQPQHF | TGTGCCAGCAGCTTGTCCAGGGGGCTTGGTAATCAGCCCCAGCATTTT
TRBJ2-1 | . | TRBV19 | . | CASMTGNTDNEQFF | TGTGCCAGTATGACGGGGAATACCGACAATGAGCAGTTCTTC
TRBJ2-1 | . | TRBV18 | TRBD1 | CASSLARTGKNYNEQFF | TGTGCCAGCTCACTAGCAAGGACAGGGAAAAACTACAATGAGCAGTTCTTC
TRBJ1-1 | . | TRBV6-1 | . | CASSPGGVPTEAFF | TGTGCCAGCAGTCCCGGGGGAGTACCCACTGAAGCTTTCTTT
TRBJ1-3 | . | TRBV6-6 | . | CASSYSTGSSGNTIYF | TGTGCCAGCAGTTACTCGACAGGCAGCTCTGGAAACACCATATATTTT
TRBJ1-1 | . | TRBV28 | . | CASSMNTEAFF | TGTGCCAGCAGTATGAACACTGAAGCTTTCTTT
TRBJ1-1 | . | TRBV30 | . | CAWKTGAGGAFF | TGTGCCTGGAAAACGGGGGCGGGGGGAGCTTTCTTT
TRBJ1-1 | . | TRBV6-6 | . | CASSPGRENTEAFF | TGTGCCAGCAGTCCTGGACGGGAGAACACTGAAGCTTTCTTT
TRBJ2-3 | once | TRBV28 | TRBD2 | CASSLGLAGVTDTQYF | TGTGCCAGCAGTTTAGGACTAGCGGGAGTGACAGATACGCAGTATTTT
TRBJ2-5 | . | TRBV5-1 | . | CASSLRPGDQTQYF | TGCGCCAGCAGCTTAAGGCCCGGGGATCAGACCCAGTACTTC
TRBJ2-1 | . | TRBV9 | TRBD2 | CASSVGTSSYNEQFF | TGTGCCAGCAGCGTGGGGACTAGCTCCTACAATGAGCAGTTCTTC
TRBJ2-7 | . | TRBV4-1 | TRBD2 | CASSQEARGVAEVQYF | TGCGCCAGCAGCCAAGAGGCCCGGGGGGTAGCTGAAGTGCAGTACTTC
TRBJ2-1 | . | TRBV6-4 | TRBD2 | CASGRGTSGSDEQFF | TGTGCCAGCGGGCGTGGGACTAGCGGGAGCGATGAGCAGTTCTTC
TRBJ2-5 | . | TRBV7-3 | . | CASSFQGGPRETQYF | TGTGCCAGCAGCTTCCAGGGGGGCCCCCGGGAGACCCAGTACTTC
TRBJ1-2 | . | TRBV5-1 | TRBD1 | CASSLSGGGGYTF | TGCGCCAGCAGCTTGTCAGGGGGCGGTGGCTACACCTTC